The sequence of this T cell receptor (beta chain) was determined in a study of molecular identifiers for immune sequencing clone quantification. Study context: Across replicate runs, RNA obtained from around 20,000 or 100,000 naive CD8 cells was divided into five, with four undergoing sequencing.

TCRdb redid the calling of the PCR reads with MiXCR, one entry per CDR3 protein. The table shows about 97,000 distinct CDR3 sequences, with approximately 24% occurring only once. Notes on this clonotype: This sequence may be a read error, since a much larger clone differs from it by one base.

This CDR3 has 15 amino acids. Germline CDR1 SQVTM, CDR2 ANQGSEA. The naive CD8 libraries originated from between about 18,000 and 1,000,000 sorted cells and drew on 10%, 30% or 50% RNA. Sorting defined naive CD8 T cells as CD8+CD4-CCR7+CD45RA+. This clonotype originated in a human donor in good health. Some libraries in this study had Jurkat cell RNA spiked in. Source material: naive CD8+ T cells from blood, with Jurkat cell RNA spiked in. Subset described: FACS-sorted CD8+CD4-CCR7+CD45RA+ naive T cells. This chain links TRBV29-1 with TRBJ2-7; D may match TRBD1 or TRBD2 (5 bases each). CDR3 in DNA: TGCAGAGTCCTTGGGACCGCGGATCAAACCTACGAGCAGTACTTC. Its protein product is CRVLGTADQTYEQYF.